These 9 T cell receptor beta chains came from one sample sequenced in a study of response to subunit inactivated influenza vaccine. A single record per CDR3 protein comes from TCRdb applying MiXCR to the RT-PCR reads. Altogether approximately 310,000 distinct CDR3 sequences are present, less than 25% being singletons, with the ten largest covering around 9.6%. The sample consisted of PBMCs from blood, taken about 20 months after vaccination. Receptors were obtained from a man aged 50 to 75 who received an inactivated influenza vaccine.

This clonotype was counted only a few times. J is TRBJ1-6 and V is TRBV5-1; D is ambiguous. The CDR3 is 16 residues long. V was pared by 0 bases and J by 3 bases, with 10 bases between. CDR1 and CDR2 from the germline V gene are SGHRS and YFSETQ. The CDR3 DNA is TGCGCCAGCAGCTTGGAGTACTTTTACTATAATTCACCCCTCCACTTT. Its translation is CASSLEYFYYNSPLHF. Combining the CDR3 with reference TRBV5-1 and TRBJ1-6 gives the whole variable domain KAGVTQTPRYLIKTRGQQVTLSCSPISGHRSVSWYQQTPGQGLQFLFEYFSETQRNKGNFPGRFSGRQFSNSRSEMNVSTLELGDSALYLCASSLEYFYYNSPLHFGNGTRLTVT.

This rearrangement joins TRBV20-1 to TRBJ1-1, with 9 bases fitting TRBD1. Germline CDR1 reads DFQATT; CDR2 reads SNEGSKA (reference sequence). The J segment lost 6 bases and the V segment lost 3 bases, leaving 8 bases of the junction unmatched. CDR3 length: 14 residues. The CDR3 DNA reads TGCAGTGCTAGTACTCACCGGGACAGGGCTGAAGCTTTCTTT. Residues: CSASTHRDRAEAFF.

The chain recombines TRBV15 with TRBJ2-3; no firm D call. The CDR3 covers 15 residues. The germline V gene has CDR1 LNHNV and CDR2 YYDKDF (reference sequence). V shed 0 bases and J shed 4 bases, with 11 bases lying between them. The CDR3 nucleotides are TGTGCCACCAGCAGAGACCCGGGTTGGTCAGATACGCAGTATTTT. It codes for CATSRDPGWSDTQYF. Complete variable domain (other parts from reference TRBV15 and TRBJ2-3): DAMVIQNPRYQVTQFGKPVTLSCSQTLNHNVMYWYQQKSSQAPKLLFHYYDKDFNNEADTPDNFQSRRPNTSFCFLDIRSPGLGDTAMYLCATSRDPGWSDTQYFGPGTRLTVL.

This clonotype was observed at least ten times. The CDR3 is CASSDWDRNQPQHF. CDR3 DNA: TGTGCCAGCAGTGATTGGGACAGAAATCAGCCCCAGCATTTT. This chain joins TRBV12-3 or TRBV12-4 and TRBJ1-5; TRBD1 agrees at 7 bases. The CDR3 contains 14 residues. The junction had 5 bases not matched to a gene; V was cut back by 5 bases and J by 4 bases.

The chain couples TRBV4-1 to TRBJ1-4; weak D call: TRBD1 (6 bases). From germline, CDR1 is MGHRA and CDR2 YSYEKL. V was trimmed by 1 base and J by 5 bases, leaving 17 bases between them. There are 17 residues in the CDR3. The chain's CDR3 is CASSQVGTGHKNEKLFF. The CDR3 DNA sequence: TGCGCCAGCAGCCAAGTTGGAACGGGACACAAGAATGAAAAACTGTTTTTT.

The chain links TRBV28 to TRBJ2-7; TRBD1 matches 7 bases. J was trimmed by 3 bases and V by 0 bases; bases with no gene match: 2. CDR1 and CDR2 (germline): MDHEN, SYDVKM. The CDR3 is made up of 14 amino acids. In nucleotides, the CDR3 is TGTGCCAGCAGTTTATGGGGACAGTTCTACGAGCAGTACTTC. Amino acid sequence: CASSLWGQFYEQYF.

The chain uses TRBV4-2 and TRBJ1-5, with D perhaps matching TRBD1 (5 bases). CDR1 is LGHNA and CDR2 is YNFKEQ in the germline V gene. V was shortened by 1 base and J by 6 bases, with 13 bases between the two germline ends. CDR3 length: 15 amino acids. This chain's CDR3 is CASSQASRVGQPQHF. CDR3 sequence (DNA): TGTGCCAGCAGCCAAGCTTCCAGGGTGGGTCAGCCCCAGCATTTT.

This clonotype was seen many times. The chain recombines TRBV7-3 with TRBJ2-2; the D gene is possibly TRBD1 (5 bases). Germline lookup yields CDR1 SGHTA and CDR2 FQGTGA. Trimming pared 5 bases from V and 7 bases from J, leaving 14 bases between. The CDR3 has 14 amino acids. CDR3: CASSLQGTFGELFF. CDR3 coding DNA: TGTGCCAGCAGCCTCCAGGGAACTTTCGGGGAGCTGTTTTTT.

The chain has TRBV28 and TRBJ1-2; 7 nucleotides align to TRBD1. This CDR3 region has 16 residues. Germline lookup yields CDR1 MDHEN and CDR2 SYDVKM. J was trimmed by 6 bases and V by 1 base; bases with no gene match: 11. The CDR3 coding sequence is TGTGCCAGCAGTTTATATGTCAGGGGGGGAAGTAATGGCTACACCTTC. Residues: CASSLYVRGGSNGYTF.